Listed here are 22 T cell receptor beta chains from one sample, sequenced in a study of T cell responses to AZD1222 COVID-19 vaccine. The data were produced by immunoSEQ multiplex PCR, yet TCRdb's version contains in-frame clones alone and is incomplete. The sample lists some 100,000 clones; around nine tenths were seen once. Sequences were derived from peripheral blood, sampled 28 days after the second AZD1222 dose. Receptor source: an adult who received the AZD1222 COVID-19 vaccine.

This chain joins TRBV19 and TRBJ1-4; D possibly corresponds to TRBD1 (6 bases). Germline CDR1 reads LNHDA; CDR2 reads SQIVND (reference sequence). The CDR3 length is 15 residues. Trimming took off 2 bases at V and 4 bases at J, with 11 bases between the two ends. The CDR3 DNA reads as TGTGCCAGTAGTATAAGCGGGGGGCTTAATGAAAAACTGTTTTTT. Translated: CASSISGGLNEKLFF.

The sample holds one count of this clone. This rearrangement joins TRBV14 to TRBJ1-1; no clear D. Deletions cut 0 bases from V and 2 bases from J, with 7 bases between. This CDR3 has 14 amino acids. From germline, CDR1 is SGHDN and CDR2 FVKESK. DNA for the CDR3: TGTGCCAGCAGCCAAGATATCTCCAACACTGAAGCTTTCTTT. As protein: CASSQDISNTEAFF. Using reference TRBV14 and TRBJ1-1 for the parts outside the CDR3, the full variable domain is EAGVTQFPSHSVIEKGQTVTLRCDPISGHDNLYWYRRVMGKEIKFLLHFVKESKQDESGMPNNRFLAERTGGTYSTLKVQPAELEDSGVYFCASSQDISNTEAFFGQGTRLTVV.

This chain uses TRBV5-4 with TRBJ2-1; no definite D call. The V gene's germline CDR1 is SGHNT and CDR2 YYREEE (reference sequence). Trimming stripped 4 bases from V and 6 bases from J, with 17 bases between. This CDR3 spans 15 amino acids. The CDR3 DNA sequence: TGTGCCAGCAGCCCCCAGGCTCGGGTCGGCAATGAGCAGTTCTTC. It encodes CASSPQARVGNEQFF.

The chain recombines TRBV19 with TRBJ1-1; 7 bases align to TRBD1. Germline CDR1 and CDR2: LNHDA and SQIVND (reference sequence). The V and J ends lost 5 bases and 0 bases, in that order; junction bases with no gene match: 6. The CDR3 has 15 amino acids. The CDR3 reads CASSRDSGMNTEAFF. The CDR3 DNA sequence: TGTGCCAGTAGTCGGGACAGCGGCATGAACACTGAAGCTTTCTTT.

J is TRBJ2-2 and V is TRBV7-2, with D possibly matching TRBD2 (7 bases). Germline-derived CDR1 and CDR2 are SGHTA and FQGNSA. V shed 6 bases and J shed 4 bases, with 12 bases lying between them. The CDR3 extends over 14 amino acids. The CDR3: CASSRGAGTGELFF. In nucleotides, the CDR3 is TGTGCCAGCAGTCGGGGGGCGGGCACCGGGGAGCTGTTTTTT. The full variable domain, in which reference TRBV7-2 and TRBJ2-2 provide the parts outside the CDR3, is GAGVSQSPSNKVTEKGKDVELRCDPISGHTALYWYRQSLGQGLEFLIYFQGNSAPDKSGLPSDRFSAERTGGSVSTLTIQRTQQEDSAVYLCASSRGAGTGELFFGEGSRLTVL.

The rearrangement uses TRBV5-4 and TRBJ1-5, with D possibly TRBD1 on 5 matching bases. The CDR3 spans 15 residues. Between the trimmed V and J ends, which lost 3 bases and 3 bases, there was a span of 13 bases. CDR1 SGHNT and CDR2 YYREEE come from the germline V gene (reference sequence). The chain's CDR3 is CASSWGPGDNQPQHF. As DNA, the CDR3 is TGTGCCAGCAGCTGGGGTCCGGGGGACAATCAGCCCCAGCATTTT.

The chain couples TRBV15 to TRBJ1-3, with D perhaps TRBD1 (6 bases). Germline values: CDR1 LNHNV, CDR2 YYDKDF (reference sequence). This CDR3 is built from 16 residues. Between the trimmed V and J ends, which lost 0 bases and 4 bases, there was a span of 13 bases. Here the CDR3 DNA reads TGTGCCACCAGCAGAGATCGCGGGCAGGGGGGAAACACCATATATTTT. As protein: CATSRDRGQGGNTIYF.

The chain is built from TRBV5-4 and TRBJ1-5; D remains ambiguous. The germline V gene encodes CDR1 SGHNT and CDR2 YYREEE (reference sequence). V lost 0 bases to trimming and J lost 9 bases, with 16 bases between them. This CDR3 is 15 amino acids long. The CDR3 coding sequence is TGTGCCAGCAGCTTGGGGGGTACCACATCAGGGCCCCAGCATTTT. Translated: CASSLGGTTSGPQHF.

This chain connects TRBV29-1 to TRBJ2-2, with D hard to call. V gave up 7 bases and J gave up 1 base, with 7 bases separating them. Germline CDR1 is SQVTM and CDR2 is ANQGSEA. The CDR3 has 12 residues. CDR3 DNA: TGCAGCGCTGCACTGAACACCGGGGAGCTGTTTTTT. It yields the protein CSAALNTGELFF.

In nucleotides, the CDR3 is TGTGCCTGGAGTGGTTTTCGAGCGGGGGAGACCCAGTACTTC. Encoded protein: CAWSGFRAGETQYF. This chain links TRBV30 with TRBJ2-5; TRBD2 agrees at 7 bases. V was clipped by 1 base and J by 5 bases; unmatched bases: 7. Per the germline V gene, CDR1 is GTSNPN and CDR2 is SVGIG (reference sequence). CDR3 length equals 14 residues.

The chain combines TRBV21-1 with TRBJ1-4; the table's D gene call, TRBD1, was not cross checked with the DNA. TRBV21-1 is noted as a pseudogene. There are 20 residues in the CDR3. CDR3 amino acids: CASSNIIRAGGSVTNEKLFF. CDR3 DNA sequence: TGTGCCAGCAGCAACATCATCAGGGCAGGGGGGTCTGTAACTAATGAAAAACTGTTTTTT.

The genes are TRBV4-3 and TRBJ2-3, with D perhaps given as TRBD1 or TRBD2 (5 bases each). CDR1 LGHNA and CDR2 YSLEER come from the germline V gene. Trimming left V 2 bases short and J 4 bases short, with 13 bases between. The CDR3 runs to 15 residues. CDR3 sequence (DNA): TGCGCCAGCAGCCAACAGGGACCGCCGGCAGATACGCAGTATTTT. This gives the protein CASSQQGPPADTQYF.

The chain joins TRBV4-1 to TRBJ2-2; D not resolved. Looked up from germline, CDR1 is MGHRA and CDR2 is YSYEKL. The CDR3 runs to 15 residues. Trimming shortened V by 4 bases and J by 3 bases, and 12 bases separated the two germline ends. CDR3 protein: CASSPSGRHTGELFF. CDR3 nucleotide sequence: TGCGCCAGCAGCCCCTCCGGCCGTCACACCGGGGAGCTGTTTTTT.

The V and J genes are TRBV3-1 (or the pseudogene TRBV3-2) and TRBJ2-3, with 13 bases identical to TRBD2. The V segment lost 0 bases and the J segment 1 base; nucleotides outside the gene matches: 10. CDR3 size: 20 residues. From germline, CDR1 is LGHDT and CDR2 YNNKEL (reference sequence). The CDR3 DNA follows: TGTGCCAGCAGCCAAGAATTGACTAGCGGGGGGCCCCTACGCACAGATACGCAGTATTTT. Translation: CASSQELTSGGPLRTDTQYF.

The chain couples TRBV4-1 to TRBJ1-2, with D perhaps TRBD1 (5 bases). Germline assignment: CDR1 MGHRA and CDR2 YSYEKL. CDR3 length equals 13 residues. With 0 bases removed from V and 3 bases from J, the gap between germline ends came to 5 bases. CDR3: CASSQEGHYGYTF. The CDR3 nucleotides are TGCGCCAGCAGCCAAGAGGGACACTATGGCTACACCTTC.

The CDR3 sequence: CASSGGPREQYF. CDR3 coding DNA: TGTGCCAGCAGTGGGGGCCCCCGCGAGCAGTACTTC. The J gene is TRBJ2-7, the V gene TRBV2; a weak D match, TRBD1 (5 bases). CDR1 and CDR2 (germline): SNHLY, FYNNEI. The CDR3 sequence is 12 residues long. With 4 bases removed from V and 6 bases from J, the gap between germline ends came to 10 bases.

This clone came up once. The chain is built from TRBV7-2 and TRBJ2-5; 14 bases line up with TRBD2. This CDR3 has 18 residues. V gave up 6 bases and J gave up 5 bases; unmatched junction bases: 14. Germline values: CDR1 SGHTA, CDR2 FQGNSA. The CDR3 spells CASSPLGLAGARGETQYF. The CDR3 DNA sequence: TGTGCCAGCAGTCCTTTGGGACTAGCGGGGGCTCGGGGGGAGACCCAGTACTTC.

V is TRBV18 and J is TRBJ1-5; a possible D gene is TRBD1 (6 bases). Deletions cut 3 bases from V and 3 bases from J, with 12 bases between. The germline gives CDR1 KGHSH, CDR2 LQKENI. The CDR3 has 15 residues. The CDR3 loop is CASSPQGWVNQPQHF. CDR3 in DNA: TGTGCCAGCTCACCCCAGGGGTGGGTCAATCAGCCCCAGCATTTT.

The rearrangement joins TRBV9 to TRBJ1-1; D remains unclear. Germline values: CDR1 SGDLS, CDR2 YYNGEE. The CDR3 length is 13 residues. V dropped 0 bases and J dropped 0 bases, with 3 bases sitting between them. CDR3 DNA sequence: TGTGCCAGCAGCGTAGAGGTGAACACTGAAGCTTTCTTT. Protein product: CASSVEVNTEAFF.

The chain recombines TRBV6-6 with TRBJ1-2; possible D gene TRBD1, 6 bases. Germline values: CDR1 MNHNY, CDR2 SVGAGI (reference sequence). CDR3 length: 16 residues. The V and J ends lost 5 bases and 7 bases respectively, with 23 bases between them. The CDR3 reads CASSRQAPPGYGGYTF. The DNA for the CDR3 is TGTGCCAGCAGTCGACAGGCCCCACCCGGGTATGGTGGCTACACCTTC.

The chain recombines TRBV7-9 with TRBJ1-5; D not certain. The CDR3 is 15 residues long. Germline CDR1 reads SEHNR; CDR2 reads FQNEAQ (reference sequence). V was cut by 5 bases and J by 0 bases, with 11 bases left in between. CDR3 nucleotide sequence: TGTGCCAGCAGCACCCACTTGGGTAGCAATCAGCCCCAGCATTTT. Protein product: CASSTHLGSNQPQHF.

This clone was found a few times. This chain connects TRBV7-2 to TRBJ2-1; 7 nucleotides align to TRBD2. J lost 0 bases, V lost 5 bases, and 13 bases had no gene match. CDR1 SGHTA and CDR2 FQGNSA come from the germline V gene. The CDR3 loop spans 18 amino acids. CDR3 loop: CASSIRLTGGGSYNEQFF. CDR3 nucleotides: TGTGCCAGCAGCATCCGCCTCACGGGCGGGGGCTCCTACAATGAGCAGTTCTTC. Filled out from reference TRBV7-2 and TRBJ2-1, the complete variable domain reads GAGVSQSPSNKVTEKGKDVELRCDPISGHTALYWYRQSLGQGLEFLIYFQGNSAPDKSGLPSDRFSAERTGGSVSTLTIQRTQQEDSAVYLCASSIRLTGGGSYNEQFFGPGTRLTVL.